This note documents a single TCR beta chain sequence. This clone was seen just once. Its antigen remains unidentified. No base quality information exists; no much larger clone differs at one position. Whole blood was collected in K2EDTA tubes by collaborating institutions according to the institutions' own protocols. For TCRbeta analysis, collaborator samples were shipped as frozen whole blood, as isolated PBMCs, or as DNA extracted from either sample type. The sample comes from a study of blood T cell repertoires in COVID-19 (TCRdb year 2020). Background for the entire study: Collaborator samples came from the United States, Italy and Spain and covered acute and convalescent phases of COVID-19. The material from the prospective study consisted of cDNA or gDNA derived from T cells, B-cell-depleted T cells, or PBMCs. Subjects who had been exposed to COVID-19, were actively infected with it, or had recovered from it provided the deeply sampled blood TCRbeta repertoires that made up the dataset. The repertoires were made available in a free public database intended to serve as a resource for research on the immune response to SARS-CoV-2. Samples were obtained from the ongoing ImmuneRACE study (first 160 participants) and from 1,254 subjects provided by 6 global collaborators. Nearly every sample came with metadata listing a de-identified subject ID, COVID-19 status, age in years and sex. Where available, HLA class I and class II types were obtained from metadata supplied by the sample provider rather than from assay-based typing.

The immunoSEQ Assay, a bias-controlled multiplex PCR, was used to amplify TCRbeta CDR3 regions from genomic DNA. On the authors' methods: Nucleated cell counts per sample were estimated from amplification of reference gene primers within the assay. To quantify the absolute abundance of each unique TCRbeta CDR3 rearrangement, sequence reads were collapsed and filtered. For each sample, productive Simpson clonality was calculated as the square root of Simpson's diversity index over productive rearrangements. In its TCRdb copy, this immuneACCESS table keeps in-frame sequences only and misses some clones. Where compared with another copy, unresolved V genes explain less than half of these, and the others have no known cause. The V and J calls and the clone size are those of that table, but D and trimming were determined from the DNA. The sample yields fewer than 250,000 clones; approximately 80% were counted once. 8% to 13% of the sample comes from the top ten.

The full study reports these points: How much clinical and demographic metadata was included differed by source and by participant, and the metadata was provided uncurated.

The receptor was derived from a woman of 80 years or more with acute or convalescent COVID-19. The specimen sequenced was peripheral blood.

The DNA sequence is TGTGCCGCTCAAAAGGGACTTTCTTCGACTGAAGCTTTCTTT. This codes for CAAQKGLSSTEAFF. The rearrangement combines TRBV10-3 with TRBJ1-1; TRBD1 is perhaps the D gene, given 5 matching bases. Measured from the cysteine to the phenylalanine, the CDR3 is 14 residues long. Of the read, only the CDR3 DNA is kept; its 42 bases are in frame from base 1. The germline V gene provides CDR1 ENHRY and CDR2 SYGVKD. The junction carries 21 bases between V and J, which are trimmed by 11 bases and 5 bases respectively.